The clone carrying this T cell receptor beta chain has just a few counts. The record originates from a study of T cells after yellow fever vaccination. Background on the study: The authors prepared low-cell-number fractions using SMART-Seq v4 Ultra Low Input.

TCRdb re-derived calls from the 5' RACE reads in MiXCR, one entry per CDR3 protein. The table has around 360,000 distinct CDR3 sequences, 11% seen once. This CDR3 is built from 13 residues. Germline V lookup: CDR1 MNHEY, CDR2 SMNVEV (reference sequence). After removal of 6 bases from V and 5 bases from J, the junction contained 6 bases not matched to a gene. Specimen: PBMCs, collected on the day of the first yellow fever vaccination. The chain recombines TRBV27 with TRBJ2-5, with TRBD1 matching over 7 bases. The TCR was taken from a man aged 18 to 35 who received the YFV17D yellow fever vaccine. CDR3 residues: CASSYRGLETQYF. The DNA for the CDR3 is TGTGCCAGCAGCTACAGGGGATTGGAGACCCAGTACTTC.